This T cell receptor beta chain stems from a study of identical twins. Unique molecular identifiers were present on the cDNA, and a universal primer site came from template switching. TCRdb re-derived calls from the 5' RACE reads in MiXCR, one entry per CDR3 protein. The sample yields 1.5 million to 2 million distinct CDR3 sequences, 25% to 35% seen once. In this sample, this clonotype turned up a few times. Its antigen is as yet unknown. Whole-study results and caveats: The same donors were not followed; conclusions instead depended on cross-sectional statistical analysis.

All of the donors were Caucasians in good health. The CDR3 sequence is 13 residues long. Germline assignment: CDR1 LGHDT and CDR2 YNNKEL (reference sequence). V was clipped by 3 bases and J by 4 bases, with 9 bases between them. Sequencing was carried out using cord blood. The origin of this receptor is a newborn girl in good health. This chain connects TRBV3-1 to TRBJ1-1, with D hard to call. The CDR3 region is CASSHGVVTEAFF. The CDR3 region has the DNA TGTGCCAGCAGCCATGGGGTCGTCACTGAAGCTTTCTTT.